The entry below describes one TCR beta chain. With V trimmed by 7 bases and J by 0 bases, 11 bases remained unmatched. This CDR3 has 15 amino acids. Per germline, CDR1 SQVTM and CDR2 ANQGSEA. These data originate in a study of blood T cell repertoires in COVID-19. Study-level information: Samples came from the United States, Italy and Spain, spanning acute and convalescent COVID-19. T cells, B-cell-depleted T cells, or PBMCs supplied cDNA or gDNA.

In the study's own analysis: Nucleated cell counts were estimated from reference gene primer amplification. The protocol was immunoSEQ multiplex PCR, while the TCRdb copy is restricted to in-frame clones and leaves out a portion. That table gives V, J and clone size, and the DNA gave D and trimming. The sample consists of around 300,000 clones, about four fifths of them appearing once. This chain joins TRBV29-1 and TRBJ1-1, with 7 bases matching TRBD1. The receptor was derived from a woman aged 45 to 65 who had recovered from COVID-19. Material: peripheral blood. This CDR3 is CSAGSRTGMNTEAFF. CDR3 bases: TGCAGCGCCGGGTCCCGGACAGGCATGAACACTGAAGCTTTCTTT. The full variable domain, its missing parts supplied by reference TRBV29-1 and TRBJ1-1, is SAVISQKPSRDICQRGTSLTIQCQVDSQVTMMFWYRQQPGQSLTLIATANQGSEATYESGFVIDKFPISRPNLTFSTLTVSNMSPEDSSIYLCSAGSRTGMNTEAFFGQGTRLTVV.